What follows is one T cell receptor (beta chain) and its context. These data belong to a study of blood T cell repertoires in COVID-19. Study at large: The samples span acute and convalescent COVID-19 from the United States, Italy and Spain.

Using immunoSEQ multiplex PCR, the repertoire was profiled, and TCRdb retains in-frame clones only, with some absent. The data contain 250,000 to 350,000 clones, roughly 86% of them singletons. The study assigned cohorts using participant-reported clinical history. Sequencing was performed on PBMCs or T cells enriched from blood (not recorded which). The clonotype comes from a woman aged 50 to 60 who had been exposed to COVID-19.

CDR3 loop: CASSPQAECLTDTQYF. The CDR3 coding sequence is TGTGCCAGCAGCCCCCAGGCTGAGTGCCTCACAGATACGCAGTATTTT. The chain has TRBV11-3 and TRBJ2-3; no clear D. V was pared by 5 bases and J by 2 bases, with 17 bases between. The CDR3 sequence is 16 residues long. Germline CDR1 is SGHNT and CDR2 is YENEEA.